A few counts support the clone carrying this TCR beta chain. Its matching antigen is unknown. This record comes from a study of beta chain features in type 1 diabetes. Study-wide context: Age, gender and cell yields were alike across patients and healthy donors.

General observations from the study: Among all four CD4+ subsets, Type 1 diabetes patients had TCRB CDR3s that were moderately but significantly shorter. In the patient group, naive, central memory and Treg TCRB repertoires seemed more alike than in the healthy donor group.

Per germline, CDR1 SGHAT and CDR2 FQNNGV. CDR3 length equals 16 residues. V gave up 0 bases and J gave up 6 bases; unmatched junction bases: 6. Expressed TCRB transcripts were sequenced because the entire RNA isolate underwent reverse transcription. Assay used: immunoSEQ multiplex PCR; TCRdb lists only in-frame clones, some missing. The sample lists 550,000 to 850,000 clones, roughly 13% occurring once. The rearrangement joins TRBV11-2 to TRBJ2-1, with 9 nucleotides matching TRBD2. This clonotype originated in a young man with type 1 diabetes. Sequenced: naive CD4+ T cells from blood. CDR3 sequence (DNA): TGTGCCAGCAGCTTAGACCCCATAGCGGGGGCCAATGAGCAGTTCTTC. Translating it yields CASSLDPIAGANEQFF.